This is a list of T cell receptor beta chains from one sample in a study of control samples from healthy donors and cancer patients. The protocol was immunoSEQ multiplex PCR, while the TCRdb copy is restricted to in-frame clones and leaves out a portion. Seen here are about 180,000 clones, around 90% observed once, and the top ten hold more than 1.3%. The specimen was blood. The receptors derive from a man between 25 and 39 years old in good health. CDR3s include the opening cysteine and the closing phenylalanine or tryptophan. D genes are given only for firm matches. Size values are once, few and many counts, or a class for expanded clones, and some rows have none.

>12|.|TRBV24-1|.
CATSDGGDTQYF
>13|.|TRBV3-1/TRBV3-2|.
CASSHAIAGKLFF
>15|.|TRBV28|.
CASSFSRLGNQPQHF
>15|.|TRBV6-4|few
CASIPLRGSGNTIYF
>15|TRBD2|TRBV5-8|once
CASRGETSGPDTQYF
>15|.|TRBV2|.
CASSEKTNLNTEAFF
>13|.|TRBV6-5|few
CATSTTGGSPLHF
>16|TRBD1|TRBV5-1|.
CASSRTGGGKVYEQYF
>16|TRBD1|TRBV20-1|.
CSASFMGTGPYYGYTF
>14|.|TRBV9|once
CASTRRGSDYGYTF
>13|.|TRBV28|.
CASSLGGRGEQYF
>13|.|TRBV11-1|.
CASSIQKNTEAFF
>15|TRBD1|TRBV6-6|.
CASSKPGQGTYEQYF
>14|TRBD1|TRBV25-1|.
CASSEFRGDSPLHF
>13|.|TRBV29-1|.
CSVEVQDGTEAFF
>15|.|TRBV27|.
CASSLLGHQGYEQYF
>12|.|TRBV6-1|.
CASSDRNQPQHF
>14|.|TRBV5-1|.
CASSMTDMNTEAFF
>11|.|TRBV20-1|.
CSALKEDTQYF
>16|TRBD1|TRBV7-9|.
CASSLAGQRLNTEAFF
>16|.|TRBV27|.
CASSLSRGLSGNTIYF
>17|TRBD1|TRBV6-6|.
CASSPRAGGSKGYEQYF
>16|.|TRBV7-9|.
CASSQRLSLGSETQYF
>15|TRBD2|TRBV10-3|.
CAISMGLATTNEQFF
>15|.|TRBV4-3|.
CASSRNTGTINEQFF